This TCR beta chain is drawn from a study of regulatory T cells in long-lasting Graves disease. Turning to this clonotype: What it recognizes is unknown.

Time point described: persistent/refractory GD, antithyroid drugs over 5 years with positive TRAb. With RNA extracted from PBMCs as input, the TCR library was made. Graves' disease diagnosis relied on American Thyroid Association guidelines. CDR1 is SGHTA and CDR2 is FQGNSA in the germline V gene. Trimming removed 2 bases from V and 5 bases from J, with 12 bases in between. The CDR3 extends over 14 amino acids. Study-level points and caveats: With persistent disease, TRBV28, TRBJ1-2 and TRBJ2-5 were the favored segments. Accuracy may have been reduced by the small sample size.

The authors built TCR beta libraries using iRepertoire HTBI primers and Arm-PCR of CDR3 regions. A single record per CDR3 protein comes from TCRdb applying MiXCR to the multiplex PCR reads. Here the sample spans 650,000 to 850,000 distinct CDR3 sequences, approximately 31% being singletons. The receptor was isolated from a female donor with Graves disease. The rearrangement links TRBV7-2 to TRBJ2-5, with D perhaps matching TRBD2 (6 bases). Specimen: peripheral blood mononuclear cells (PBMCs), collected when the disease was refractory, from a patient treated with antithyroid drugs. The CDR3 nucleotides are TGTGCCAGCAGCTTACAGAGGGCGGGGGAGACCCAGTACTTC. This codes for CASSLQRAGETQYF.